These T cell receptor beta chains were read from a single sample in a study of blood T cell repertoires in COVID-19. This table comes from immunoSEQ multiplex PCR, and its TCRdb copy is limited to in-frame clones, with some not included. The data show roughly 74,000 clones, with approximately 90% seen just once and around 2.7% held by the top ten. Specimen: peripheral blood. These receptors originate from a man between 65 and 85 years old with active or convalescent COVID-19. The conserved cysteine and the conserved F or W are not part of the CDR3 here. Each record gives: CDR3 protein, V gene, J gene.

cdr3_aa: ASSQDPRGADTQY
v_call: TRBV3-1/TRBV3-2
j_call: TRBJ2-3

cdr3_aa: ASSLGQGLYNEQF
v_call: TRBV6-5
j_call: TRBJ2-1

cdr3_aa: ASRNTVGETQY
v_call: TRBV6-5
j_call: TRBJ2-5

cdr3_aa: ASSLASGLAGGSTDTQY
v_call: TRBV5-1
j_call: TRBJ2-3

cdr3_aa: ASSHGQGYGYT
v_call: TRBV3-1/TRBV3-2
j_call: TRBJ1-2

cdr3_aa: ASSLQSANYGYT
v_call: TRBV5-5
j_call: TRBJ1-2

cdr3_aa: ASSSEPGQGAPPLH
v_call: TRBV5-1
j_call: TRBJ1-6

cdr3_aa: ASSPSSAGSSYEQY
v_call: TRBV5-1
j_call: TRBJ2-7

cdr3_aa: ASSMTGGRYEQY
v_call: TRBV19
j_call: TRBJ2-7

cdr3_aa: ASSDRGAQPQH
v_call: TRBV6-2/TRBV6-3
j_call: TRBJ1-5

cdr3_aa: ASSPWGLTYEQY
v_call: TRBV11-2
j_call: TRBJ2-7

cdr3_aa: ASSRPRDRGHEQY
v_call: TRBV6-5
j_call: TRBJ2-7

cdr3_aa: ASRGLAGVAYEQY
v_call: TRBV6-5
j_call: TRBJ2-7

cdr3_aa: ASSLGTGGNTIY
v_call: TRBV5-8
j_call: TRBJ1-3

cdr3_aa: ASSLGTGGNYGYT
v_call: TRBV4-1
j_call: TRBJ1-2

cdr3_aa: ASSLRRSSYEQY
v_call: TRBV5-6
j_call: TRBJ2-7

cdr3_aa: ASRRIGTALYGYT
v_call: TRBV28
j_call: TRBJ1-2

cdr3_aa: ASSRTGNNSPLH
v_call: TRBV6-5
j_call: TRBJ1-6

cdr3_aa: AWSVGDSYEETQY
v_call: TRBV30
j_call: TRBJ2-5

cdr3_aa: ASMTSGTYEQY
v_call: TRBV28
j_call: TRBJ2-7

cdr3_aa: ASRTDTDTEAF
v_call: TRBV2
j_call: TRBJ1-1

cdr3_aa: ASSQNIDRDLPDTQY
v_call: TRBV3-1/TRBV3-2
j_call: TRBJ2-3

cdr3_aa: AWSVSAGGPGEQF
v_call: TRBV30
j_call: TRBJ2-1

cdr3_aa: ASSPPERNYGYT
v_call: TRBV18
j_call: TRBJ1-2

cdr3_aa: ASRTSGSNYGYT
v_call: TRBV28
j_call: TRBJ1-2

cdr3_aa: ASSGQGYSPLH
v_call: TRBV2
j_call: TRBJ1-6